This passage covers 17 T cell receptor beta chains from one sample sequenced in a study of human T cells and chemical hapten exposure. This sample's time point: pre-sensitization, week 0. Treatment noted: therapeutic diphenylcyclopropenone sensitization with weekly scalp DPC. TCRdb reanalysed the RACE reads using MiXCR and keeps one entry per CDR3 protein. The sample includes under 400,000 distinct CDR3 sequences, approximately 5.1% seen only once; the top ten take 2% to 3%. This material consisted of whole blood, taken in connection with sensitization to the hapten diphenylcyclopropenone (DPC). All receptors come from a woman between 45 and 65 years old with alopecia areata. Some clones in this sample may be carry-over from other donors' samples.

The genes are TRBV5-1 and TRBJ1-2; no definite D call. The CDR3 loop spans 13 amino acids. V lost 4 bases and J 2 bases, leaving 9 bases between the germline ends. Germline loops: CDR1 SGHRS, CDR2 YFSETQ. CDR3 amino acids: CASSPSLNYGYTF. DNA of the CDR3: TGCGCCAGCAGCCCCTCTTTAAACTATGGCTACACCTTC.

V usage is TRBV2 and J usage is TRBJ1-3, with unresolved D. Germline V gene sequence: CDR1 SNHLY, CDR2 FYNNEI. The CDR3 sequence is 13 residues long. V lost 8 bases and J lost 8, with 16 bases in between. CDR3 sequence (DNA): TGTGCCAGCTCCGGAGCGGCGGATCACACCATATATTTT. Translation: CASSGAADHTIYF.

Remarks on this clonotype: With a much larger clone just one base away, this may be a read error. The V and J genes are TRBV20-1 and TRBJ2-1; D remains ambiguous. The CDR3 has 14 amino acids. Germline CDR1 reads DFQATT; CDR2 reads SNEGSKA (reference sequence). The CDR3 sequence is CGARHRYSYNEQFF. In nucleotides, the CDR3 is TGCGGTGCTAGACACCGGTACTCCTACAATGAGCAGTTCTTC.

This clonotype has at least ten counts. The chain carries TRBV29-1 and TRBJ1-2, with unresolved D. Germline CDR1 is SQVTM and CDR2 is ANQGSEA. The CDR3 totals 13 residues. V lost 5 bases to trimming and J lost 0 bases, with 10 bases between them. The chain's CDR3 is CSVKEWANYGYTF. The CDR3 bases are TGCAGCGTTAAGGAGTGGGCTAACTATGGCTACACCTTC.

This clonotype was found many times. J is TRBJ2-3 and V is TRBV27; D assignment may be TRBD1 or TRBD2 (5 bases each). V lost 4 bases to trimming and J lost 5 bases, with 16 bases between them. CDR3 size: 15 residues. CDR1 is MNHEY, CDR2 SMNVEV, per germline (reference sequence). The CDR3 coding sequence is TGTGCCAGCAGTTCCCGGGACCCCGCCAAAGATACGCAGTATTTT. Protein: CASSSRDPAKDTQYF.

J is TRBJ1-6 and V is TRBV10-3, with D possibly being TRBD1 (6 bases). Germline V gene data show CDR1 as ENHRY and CDR2 as SYGVKD. The V and J ends lost 6 bases and 1 base respectively, with 10 bases between them. This CDR3 region has 15 residues. CDR3 in amino acids: CAISNRESYNSPLHF. Here the CDR3 DNA reads TGTGCCATCAGCAACAGGGAATCCTATAATTCACCCCTCCACTTT.

The chain recombines TRBV14 with TRBJ2-7; no firm D call. This CDR3 comprises 19 residues. Germline lookup yields CDR1 SGHDN and CDR2 FVKESK. The ends were cut back, 0 bases at V and 2 bases at J, with 23 bases in the middle. The CDR3 protein is CASSQDSGVGFFPTYEQYF. The CDR3 DNA follows: TGTGCCAGCAGCCAAGATTCTGGGGTTGGCTTTTTTCCTACCTACGAGCAGTACTTC.

V usage is TRBV6-1 and J usage is TRBJ1-5; 10 bases fit TRBD1. From germline, CDR1 is MNHNS and CDR2 SASEGT. V gave up 6 bases and J gave up 7 bases; unmatched junction bases: 6. This CDR3 is built from 14 residues. The CDR3: CASRRDRGGQPQHF. CDR3 bases: TGTGCCAGCAGAAGGGACAGGGGAGGACAGCCCCAGCATTTT.

The J gene is TRBJ1-5, the V gene TRBV5-1, with D unresolved. Germline CDR1 and CDR2: SGHRS and YFSETQ. The CDR3 covers 15 residues. V was clipped by 0 bases and J by 5 bases, with 12 bases between them. The CDR3 bases are TGCGCCAGCAGCTTGGAACCCGGATTCGATCAGCCCCAGCATTTT. Its translation is CASSLEPGFDQPQHF. The whole variable domain, remainder taken from reference TRBV5-1 and TRBJ1-5, is KAGVTQTPRYLIKTRGQQVTLSCSPISGHRSVSWYQQTPGQGLQFLFEYFSETQRNKGNFPGRFSGRQFSNSRSEMNVSTLELGDSALYLCASSLEPGFDQPQHFGDGTRLSIL.

Concerning this clonotype itself: A much larger clone sits a single nucleotide away, making a read error possible. The chain couples TRBV6-2 or TRBV6-3 to TRBJ2-2, with 10 bases aligning to TRBD2. The CDR3 is made up of 15 amino acids. CDR1 is MNHEY and CDR2 is SVGEGT in the germline V gene. CDR3 loop: CASSIAGGYTRELFF. The CDR3 DNA is TGTGCCAGCAGTATAGCGGGAGGTTACACCAGGGAGCTGTTTTTT.

This clonotype was detected many times. The chain uses TRBV28 and TRBJ2-5; D is possibly TRBD2 (6 bases). Germline V lookup: CDR1 MDHEN, CDR2 SYDVKM. Trimming took off 3 bases at V and 5 bases at J, with 7 bases between the two ends. This CDR3 comprises 12 residues. The CDR3 DNA follows: TGTGCCAGCAGTTTGGGGACTGAGACCCAGTACTTC. This encodes CASSLGTETQYF.

This clonotype was observed many times. The V call is TRBV28, the J call TRBJ2-7; D unresolved. V dropped 1 base and J dropped 7 bases, with 8 bases sitting between them. The CDR3 is 12 amino acids. Germline V gives CDR1 MDHEN, CDR2 SYDVKM. CDR3 region: CASSLYVQEQYF. CDR3 nucleotides: TGTGCCAGCAGTTTATACGTTCAGGAGCAGTACTTC.

The chain employs TRBV27 and TRBJ2-5; 14 bases align to TRBD2. The CDR3 has 17 amino acids. CDR1 and CDR2 from the germline V gene are MNHEY and SMNVEV (reference sequence). V was clipped by 6 bases and J by 5 bases; unmatched bases: 11. The CDR3 reads CASRPGTSGRGKETQYF. CDR3 bases: TGTGCCAGCAGACCTGGGACTAGCGGGAGAGGGAAGGAGACCCAGTACTTC.

This clonotype has only a few counts. The rearrangement joins TRBV19 to TRBJ1-1; D is uncertain. Trimming removed 1 base from V and 5 bases from J, with 8 bases in between. The CDR3 loop spans 13 amino acids. CDR1 LNHDA and CDR2 SQIVND come from the germline V gene (reference sequence). This CDR3 is CASSIVAGTEAFF. CDR3 DNA: TGTGCCAGTAGTATAGTGGCGGGGACTGAAGCTTTCTTT.

This clonotype was detected ten times or more. The rearrangement joins TRBV20-1 to TRBJ2-3; TRBD2 aligns across 7 bases. This CDR3 has 16 amino acids. Trimming removed 5 bases from V and 1 base from J; junction bases left unmatched: 12. Germline V CDR1 and CDR2: DFQATT, SNEGSKA (reference sequence). CDR3 coding DNA: TGCAGTGCTGATGAGCGGGGCTGGAAGGGCACAGATACGCAGTATTTT. Translation gives CSADERGWKGTDTQYF.

This clonotype was counted many times. The chain employs TRBV3-1 and TRBJ1-5; TRBD1 agrees at 8 bases. The germline gives CDR1 LGHDT, CDR2 YNNKEL (reference sequence). V shed 5 bases, J shed 5 bases, and the junction held 5 bases outside the gene matches. This CDR3 is built from 14 residues. CDR3 loop: CASSAQGVDQPQHF. CDR3 sequence (DNA): TGTGCCAGCAGCGCACAGGGGGTGGATCAGCCCCAGCATTTT.

This clonotype was found many times. The chain combines TRBV3-1 with TRBJ2-5; 7 positions match TRBD1. CDR3 size: 15 residues. The V and J ends lost 4 bases and 1 base, in that order; junction bases with no gene match: 6. Germline values: CDR1 LGHDT, CDR2 YNNKEL (reference sequence). The CDR3 DNA reads as TGTGCCAGCAGCCGCACGACAGGGCTCCAAGAGACCCAGTACTTC. It yields the protein CASSRTTGLQETQYF.